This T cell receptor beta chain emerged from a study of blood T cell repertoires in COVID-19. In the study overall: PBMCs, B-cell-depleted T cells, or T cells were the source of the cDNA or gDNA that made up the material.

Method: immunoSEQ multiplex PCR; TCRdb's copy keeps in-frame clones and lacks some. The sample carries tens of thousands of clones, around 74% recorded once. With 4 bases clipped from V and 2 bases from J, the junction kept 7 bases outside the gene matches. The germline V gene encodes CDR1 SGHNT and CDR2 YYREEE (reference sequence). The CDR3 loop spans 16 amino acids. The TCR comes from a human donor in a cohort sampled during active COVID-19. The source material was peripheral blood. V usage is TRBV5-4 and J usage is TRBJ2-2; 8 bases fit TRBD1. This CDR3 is CASSPRGTGNTGELFF. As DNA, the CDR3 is TGTGCCAGCAGCCCGAGGGGGACAGGTAACACCGGGGAGCTGTTTTTT.